This TCR beta chain was captured by sequencing in a study of regulatory T cells in long-lasting Graves disease. Study overall: Persistent Graves' disease denoted over 5 years of antithyroid drugs plus positive TSH receptor antibodies.

On this clonotype itself: The antigen is undetermined. One end of the junction fails to match germline, which may point to a read error.

Study-wide findings and caveats: TRBV28 was favored in persistent disease, as were TRBJ1-2 and TRBJ2-5. Study of thyroid tissue was not done, with only peripheral blood studied. Persistent Graves' patients showed a TCR diversity that was lower than that of newly diagnosed ones.

Building the TCR beta libraries relied on iRepertoire HTBI primers, and CDR3 regions underwent Arm-PCR. TCRdb ran MiXCR on the multiplex PCR reads and lists one entry per CDR3 protein. The top ten clones hold more than 50% of a sample with a few hundred thousand distinct CDR3 sequences, around 23% of them seen once. Time point here: persistent/refractory GD, antithyroid drugs over 5 years with positive TRAb. Extracted RNA from PBMCs served as the source of the TCR library. Germline CDR1 LNHNV, CDR2 YYDKDF (reference sequence). The length of the CDR3 is 16 residues. The material was peripheral blood mononuclear cells (PBMCs), obtained when the disease was refractory, from a patient treated with antithyroid drugs. The receptor was isolated from a female donor with Graves disease. The chain carries TRBV15 and TRBJ2-7; 7 nucleotides agree with TRBD2. CDR3 amino acids: CATSRDGGFSSHEQYF. The CDR3 DNA reads as TGTGCCACCAGCAGAGACGGGGGGTTCAGCTCCCACGAGCAGTACTTC.